Detailed here is one T cell receptor beta chain. The data were obtained in a study of cytomegalovirus exposure and HLA in healthy donors. Though nominally healthy at sampling, donors likely had unrecorded immune exposures. The V gene's germline CDR1 is MNHEY and CDR2 SVGAGI. Trimming took 8 bases from V and 8 from J; bases not matched to a gene: 14. The CDR3 spans 14 residues. Primers: 60 Vbeta forward and 13 Jbeta reverse. The method was immunoSEQ multiplex PCR; TCRdb's version includes in-frame clones alone and lacks a portion of them. This sample has about 150,000 clones, with roughly 74% found just once.

The source is a man younger than 35 in good health and CMV-seronegative. Input material: PBMCs. The chain combines TRBV6-5 with TRBJ1-1; 7 bases are a match to TRBD1. The CDR3 DNA reads as TGTGCCAGCCGGAGGAAACAGGGGTTGGGAGAAGCTTTCTTT. Translated: CASRRKQGLGEAFF.